Following are 30 T cell receptor beta chains from one sample sequenced in a study of control samples from healthy donors and cancer patients. TCRdb keeps only in-frame clones here, not all; method: immunoSEQ multiplex PCR. Among about 130,000 clones listed, roughly 92% were seen once. Sequencing was done on a sample of blood. Receptors originate from a man aged 18 to 30 in good health.

This clone occurred a few times. The chain is built from TRBV7-6 and TRBJ2-7, with a possible D match to TRBD1 (5 bases). Germline V gives CDR1 SGHVS, CDR2 FNYEAQ. There are 16 residues in the CDR3. Trimming cost V 0 bases and J 2 bases, with 14 bases left between them. CDR3 loop: CASSLAGFSGTYEQYF. The CDR3 DNA is TGTGCCAGCAGCTTAGCGGGCTTCTCAGGGACCTACGAGCAGTACTTC. The full variable domain, with the rest looked up from reference TRBV7-6 and TRBJ2-7, is GAGVSQSPRYKVTKRGQDVALRCDPISGHVSLYWYRQALGQGPEFLTYFNYEAQQDKSGLPNDRFSAERPEGSISTLTIQRTEQRDSAMYRCASSLAGFSGTYEQYFGPGTRLTVT.

The chain links TRBV7-2 to TRBJ1-1; maybe TRBD1 (5 bases). Trimming took off 5 bases at V and 0 bases at J, with 13 bases between the two ends. The germline gives CDR1 SGHTA, CDR2 FQGNSA. This CDR3 has 15 residues. CDR3 DNA sequence: TGTGCCAGCAGCCCCGCGGGGGGAATGAACACTGAAGCTTTCTTT. This codes for CASSPAGGMNTEAFF.

This chain uses TRBV5-1 with TRBJ2-1; 10 positions match TRBD2. CDR1 and CDR2 (germline): SGHRS, YFSETQ. Trimming took 4 bases from V and 5 from J; bases not matched to a gene: 12. The CDR3 is made up of 17 amino acids. CDR3 amino acids: CASSEGKLAGKNNEQFF. CDR3 sequence (DNA): TGCGCCAGCAGCGAAGGAAAACTAGCGGGGAAAAACAATGAGCAGTTCTTC.

The V call is TRBV5-6, the J call TRBJ1-2; 7 bases are a match to TRBD1. The CDR3 length is 14 residues. J lost 8 bases, V lost 2 bases, and 9 bases had no gene match. Germline CDR1 SGHDT, CDR2 YYEEEE. The CDR3 DNA sequence: TGTGCCAGCAGCTTAGTACTACAGGGGTTCGGCTACACCTTC. Translating gives CASSLVLQGFGYTF.

The DNA of the CDR3 is TGCGCCAGCAACAAAAGGACAGGGGGCGGGGGCTACACCTTC. This encodes CASNKRTGGGGYTF. The chain couples TRBV5-1 to TRBJ1-2; TRBD1 matches at 11 bases. V gave up 6 bases and J gave up 8 bases; unmatched junction bases: 9. The CDR3 runs to 14 residues. Germline lookup yields CDR1 SGHRS and CDR2 YFSETQ.

The chain combines TRBV2 with TRBJ2-3; a weak D match, TRBD2 (7 bases). The CDR3 is made up of 14 amino acids. Trimming cost V 4 bases and J 3 bases, with 11 bases left between them. CDR1 SNHLY and CDR2 FYNNEI come from the germline V gene. Here the CDR3 reads CASSGGGRTDTQYF. In DNA form, the CDR3 reads TGTGCCAGCAGTGGGGGGGGCCGGACAGATACGCAGTATTTT.

CDR3 residues: CASSVGLARSYNEKLFF. The CDR3 coding sequence is TGTGCCAGCAGCGTAGGATTGGCTCGGAGCTATAATGAAAAACTGTTTTTT. The V call is TRBV9, the J call TRBJ1-4; D is uncertain. Between the trimmed V and J ends, which lost 0 bases and 4 bases, there was a span of 16 bases. This CDR3 region has 17 residues. The germline V gene encodes CDR1 SGDLS and CDR2 YYNGEE. The complete variable domain, with remaining parts taken from reference TRBV9 and TRBJ1-4, reads DSGVTQTPKHLITATGQRVTLRCSPRSGDLSVYWYQQSLDQGLQFLIQYYNGEERAKGNILERFSAQQFPDLHSELNLSSLELGDSALYFCASSVGLARSYNEKLFFGSGTQLSVL.

This clone was counted once. The gene calls are TRBV28 and TRBJ1-4; tentative D call: TRBD1 (5 bases). Looked up from germline, CDR1 is MDHEN and CDR2 is SYDVKM. Trimming shortened V by 7 bases and J by 8 bases, and 14 bases separated the two germline ends. The CDR3 spans 13 residues. The CDR3 sequence is CASNRLLGEKLFF. CDR3 DNA: TGTGCCAGCAACAGGTTGCTAGGGGAAAAACTGTTTTTT.

This clone was seen just once. This chain joins TRBV20-1 and TRBJ2-7; D tentatively fits TRBD1 or TRBD2 (5 bases each). CDR1 is DFQATT, CDR2 SNEGSKA, per germline (reference sequence). This CDR3 contains 11 residues. The germline V and J ends were trimmed by 5 bases and 6 bases, with 11 bases remaining between them. CDR3 sequence reads: CSAVGTAEQYF. In nucleotides, the CDR3 is TGCAGTGCTGTCGGGACGGCCGAGCAGTACTTC.

J is TRBJ1-6 and V is TRBV27; 7 bases match TRBD1. The CDR3 has 21 residues. CDR1 and CDR2 (germline): MNHEY, SMNVEV (reference sequence). Trimming cost V 4 bases and J 0 bases; bases outside gene matches: 18. CDR3 DNA sequence: TGTGCCAGCAGTTCCTCAAACGTCAGGGGGATGGTAGGCTCCTATAATTCACCCCTCCACTTT. Amino acid sequence: CASSSSNVRGMVGSYNSPLHF.

The chain carries TRBV3-1 (or the pseudogene TRBV3-2) and TRBJ1-2, with 10 bases aligning to TRBD1. Germline V gene lookup returns CDR1 LGHDT and CDR2 YNNKEL (reference sequence). V gave up 5 bases and J gave up 7 bases; unmatched junction bases: 7. CDR3 size: 14 residues. The CDR3 region is CASSFSTGGVGYTF. CDR3 nucleotide sequence: TGTGCCAGCAGCTTCTCGACAGGGGGCGTTGGCTACACCTTC.

This sequence joins TRBV6-5 and TRBJ1-1, with 8 bases fitting TRBD1. This CDR3 spans 13 amino acids. Germline V lookup: CDR1 MNHEY, CDR2 SVGAGI. Germline trimming cut 8 bases from V and 2 bases from J; bases unmatched to any gene: 4. CDR3 in DNA: TGTGCCAGCCTCAGGGGGCCTAACACTGAAGCTTTCTTT. It codes for CASLRGPNTEAFF.

As for this clone: At one of its ends the junction is not consistent with the germline gene, which may arise from a read error. Other DNA variants within this sample encode the same CDR3. The chain recombines TRBV3-1 (or the pseudogene TRBV3-2) with TRBJ2-7, with TRBD1 as a possible D gene (6 bases). Germline loops: CDR1 LGHDT, CDR2 YNNKEL (reference sequence). The CDR3 is 15 residues long. The CDR3 coding sequence is TGTGCCAGTAGCCGTCCAGGGGAAGGCTCCTACGAGCAGTACTTC. Translated, it gives CASSRPGEGSYEQYF.

The chain links TRBV28 to TRBJ2-1; D is unresolved. Trimming removed 1 base from V and 5 bases from J, with 12 bases in between. CDR1 is MDHEN and CDR2 is SYDVKM in the germline V gene. There are 15 residues in the CDR3. Here the CDR3 reads CASSLFLTPHNEQFF. The DNA for the CDR3 is TGTGCCAGCAGTTTATTCTTGACACCGCACAATGAGCAGTTCTTC.

This chain connects TRBV5-1 to TRBJ2-1; no definite D call. The CDR3 totals 14 residues. Germline lookup yields CDR1 SGHRS and CDR2 YFSETQ. V gave up 7 bases and J gave up 5 bases, with 16 bases separating them. The CDR3 DNA follows: TGCGCCAGCCGAAAGGACGTGGGTAACAATGAGCAGTTCTTC. The encoded protein is CASRKDVGNNEQFF.

This chain connects TRBV6-4 to TRBJ1-1; 10 nucleotides match TRBD1. Trimming cost V 5 bases and J 3 bases; bases outside gene matches: 3. CDR1 is MRHNA and CDR2 is SNTAGT in the germline V gene. The CDR3 runs 14 residues. CDR3 protein: CASSLDRGYTEAFF. The CDR3 DNA reads TGTGCCAGCAGTTTGGACAGGGGGTACACTGAAGCTTTCTTT.

This sequence joins TRBV9 and TRBJ1-4, with no clear D. The CDR3 loop spans 16 amino acids. V was pared by 3 bases and J by 4 bases, with 16 bases between. CDR1 is SGDLS, CDR2 YYNGEE, per germline. CDR3 loop: CASSGTPGTFNEKLFF. CDR3 coding DNA: TGTGCCAGCAGCGGAACTCCCGGCACTTTTAATGAAAAACTGTTTTTT.

This chain links TRBV4-1 with TRBJ1-1; the D gene is possibly TRBD1 (5 bases). Deletions cut 3 bases from V and 1 base from J, with 24 bases between. This CDR3 has 19 residues. The germline V gene encodes CDR1 MGHRA and CDR2 YSYEKL. The DNA of the CDR3 is TGCGCCAGCAGCCACCCCGGGGGGGGGACTTTGAATACGAACACTGAAGCTTTCTTT. Its translation: CASSHPGGGTLNTNTEAFF.

This chain joins TRBV10-1 and TRBJ1-2, with TRBD1 matching 7 bases. J was trimmed by 6 bases and V by 2 bases; bases with no gene match: 9. CDR3 length equals 15 residues. The V gene's germline CDR1 is WNHNN and CDR2 SYGVQD (reference sequence). This CDR3 is CASSEKRQGRNGYTF. DNA for the CDR3: TGCGCCAGCAGTGAGAAAAGACAGGGAAGAAATGGCTACACCTTC.

The rearrangement links TRBV4-1 to TRBJ2-3; D possibly matches TRBD1 or TRBD2 (6 bases each). CDR1 is MGHRA, CDR2 YSYEKL, per germline. Trimming shortened V by 5 bases and J by 3 bases, and 15 bases separated the two germline ends. The CDR3 runs 15 residues. CDR3 DNA sequence: TGCGCCAGCAGCACCCCGGAGGGGGTGACAGATACGCAGTATTTT. Translated: CASSTPEGVTDTQYF.

This clone has a handful of counts. The V and J genes are TRBV5-5 and TRBJ1-3; D ambiguous. V shed 0 bases and J shed 4 bases, with 17 bases lying between them. The CDR3 totals 17 residues. Germline V gene data show CDR1 as SGHKS and CDR2 as YYEKEE (reference sequence). CDR3 region: CASSLVFYPGPGNTIYF. The CDR3 DNA reads as TGTGCCAGCAGCTTGGTCTTCTATCCGGGTCCGGGAAACACCATATATTTT.

The rearrangement links TRBV12-3 or TRBV12-4 to TRBJ1-3; D is ambiguous. V gave up 2 bases and J gave up 8 bases, with 10 bases separating them. The CDR3 has 13 amino acids. Here the CDR3 reads CASSLPPGDTIYF. CDR3 DNA: TGTGCCAGCAGTTTACCCCCCGGAGACACCATATATTTT.

This clone was counted a single time. The chain couples TRBV3-1 (or the pseudogene TRBV3-2) to TRBJ1-1; D not certain. The CDR3 runs 15 residues. The V gene's germline CDR1 is LGHDT and CDR2 YNNKEL (reference sequence). Trimming shortened V by 4 bases and J by 1 base, and 13 bases separated the two germline ends. CDR3 sequence: CASSPLHQGNTEAFF. In DNA form, the CDR3 reads TGTGCCAGCAGCCCCCTACATCAAGGGAACACTGAAGCTTTCTTT.

The rearrangement links TRBV2 to TRBJ1-6, with a tentative D call TRBD1 (5 bases). This CDR3 contains 16 residues. CDR1 is SNHLY and CDR2 is FYNNEI in the germline V gene. V was clipped by 0 bases and J by 4 bases, with 10 bases between them. CDR3 protein: CASSEAGVHYNSPLHF. CDR3 DNA: TGTGCCAGCAGTGAAGCGGGGGTTCATTATAATTCACCCCTCCACTTT. Combining the CDR3 with reference TRBV2 and TRBJ1-6 gives the whole variable domain EPEVTQTPSHQVTQMGQEVILRCVPISNHLYFYWYRQILGQKVEFLVSFYNNEISEKSEIFDDQFSVERPDGSNFTLKIRSTKLEDSAMYFCASSEAGVHYNSPLHFGNGTRLTVT.

This chain joins TRBV10-3 and TRBJ2-3, with 12 bases that match TRBD2. Germline V lookup: CDR1 ENHRY, CDR2 SYGVKD. The CDR3 has 16 amino acids. Unmatched junction bases numbered 4, after V lost 6 bases and J lost 0 bases. The CDR3 sequence: CAIRATSGGSTDTQYF. The DNA for the CDR3 is TGTGCCATCAGGGCGACTAGCGGGGGCAGCACAGATACGCAGTATTTT.

This CDR3 is CSGVGGQDEKLFF. Written as DNA, the CDR3 is TGCAGCGGCGTGGGGGGACAGGATGAAAAACTGTTTTTT. The chain couples TRBV29-1 to TRBJ1-4; 8 bases map to TRBD1. The germline V gene has CDR1 SQVTM and CDR2 ANQGSEA. CDR3 length: 13 amino acids. J was trimmed by 6 bases and V by 7 bases; bases with no gene match: 7.

This clone has just one count. This rearrangement joins TRBV5-1 to TRBJ1-6; D is undetermined. Trimming stripped 3 bases from V and 8 bases from J, with 9 bases between. The germline CDR1 and CDR2 sequences are SGHRS and YFSETQ. The CDR3 has 13 amino acids. The CDR3 is CASSSQPDSPLHF. DNA for the CDR3: TGCGCCAGCAGCTCACAGCCGGATTCACCCCTCCACTTT.

The chain couples TRBV6-5 to TRBJ2-7; TRBD1 aligns across 10 bases. Germline V lookup: CDR1 MNHEY, CDR2 SVGAGI. After removal of 2 bases from V and 7 bases from J, the junction contained 8 bases not matched to a gene. CDR3 length equals 15 residues. CDR3 residues: CASSYSWDRGGEQYF. In DNA form, the CDR3 reads TGTGCCAGCAGTTACAGTTGGGACAGGGGCGGAGAGCAGTACTTC.

The gene calls are TRBV9 and TRBJ2-5; 8 positions match TRBD2. V shed 0 bases and J 2 bases; nucleotides not matched to a gene: 15. The CDR3 has 19 residues. Per the germline V gene, CDR1 is SGDLS and CDR2 is YYNGEE. This CDR3 reads CASSVGPFRVGGAQETQYF. For the CDR3, the DNA is TGTGCCAGCAGCGTAGGTCCTTTCCGAGTCGGGGGGGCACAAGAGACCCAGTACTTC.

This clone was detected only once. The V call is TRBV2, the J call TRBJ2-5; D is ambiguous. CDR3 size: 11 residues. Germline V gene data show CDR1 as SNHLY and CDR2 as FYNNEI. The germline V and J ends were trimmed by 7 bases and 0 bases, with 3 bases remaining between them. CDR3 protein: CASKYQETQYF. The CDR3 DNA reads as TGTGCCAGCAAGTACCAAGAGACCCAGTACTTC.